The clone carrying this TCR beta chain was seen many times. Its specificity is unknown. The record originates from a study of CD8 T cells in ankylosing spondylitis. General study results and limits: Made up of 7 to 9 highly homologous variants, a TCR beta motif appeared characteristic of ankylosing spondylitis blood. It was reported that disease-linked clones were significantly enriched in matched ankylosing spondylitis synovial fluid. Clones linked with disease were CD8+ and fairly uncommon in the peripheral blood.

TCRdb used MiXCR to reprocess the 5' RACE reads, holding one entry per CDR3 protein. The sample lists 50,000 to 60,000 distinct CDR3 sequences, 7.4% occurring once. CDR1 and CDR2 from the germline V gene are DFQATT and SNEGSKA (reference sequence). The CDR3 runs 13 residues. V shed 5 bases and J 5 bases; nucleotides not matched to a gene: 8. Sequences were obtained from blood, either unsorted or a sorted T cell fraction (not recorded which). This clonotype was sampled from a female donor with ankylosing spondylitis or in good health (not recorded which). V gene TRBV20-1 combines with J gene TRBJ1-1; 7 nucleotides match TRBD1. The CDR3 DNA sequence: TGCAGTGCTGCCCGGGACAGAATGACTGAAGCTTTCTTT. Its protein product is CSAARDRMTEAFF.